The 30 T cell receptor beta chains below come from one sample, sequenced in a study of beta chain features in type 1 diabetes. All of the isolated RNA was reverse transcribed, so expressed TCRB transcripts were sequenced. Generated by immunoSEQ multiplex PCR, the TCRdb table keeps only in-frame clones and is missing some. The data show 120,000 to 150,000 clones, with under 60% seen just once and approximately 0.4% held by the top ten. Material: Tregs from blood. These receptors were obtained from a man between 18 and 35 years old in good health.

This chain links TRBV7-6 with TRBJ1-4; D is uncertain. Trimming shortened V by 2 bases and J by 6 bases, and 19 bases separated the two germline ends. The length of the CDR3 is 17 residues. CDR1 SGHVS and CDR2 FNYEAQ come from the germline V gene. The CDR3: CASSLFFLEMGDEKLFF. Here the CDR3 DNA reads TGTGCCAGCAGCTTATTTTTCTTAGAAATGGGAGATGAAAAACTGTTTTTT.

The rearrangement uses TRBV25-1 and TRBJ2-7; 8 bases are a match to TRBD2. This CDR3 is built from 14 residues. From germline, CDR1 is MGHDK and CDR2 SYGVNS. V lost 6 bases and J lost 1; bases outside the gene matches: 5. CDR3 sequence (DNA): TGTGCCAGCAGGGAAGCGGGAGTTTCCTACGAGCAGTACTTC. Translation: CASREAGVSYEQYF.

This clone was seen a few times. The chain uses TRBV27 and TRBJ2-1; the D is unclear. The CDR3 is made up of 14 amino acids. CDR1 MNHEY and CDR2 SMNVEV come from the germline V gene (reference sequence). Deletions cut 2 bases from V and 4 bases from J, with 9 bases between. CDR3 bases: TGTGCCAGCAGTTTAAGGTACAGTTACAATGAGCAGTTCTTC. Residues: CASSLRYSYNEQFF.

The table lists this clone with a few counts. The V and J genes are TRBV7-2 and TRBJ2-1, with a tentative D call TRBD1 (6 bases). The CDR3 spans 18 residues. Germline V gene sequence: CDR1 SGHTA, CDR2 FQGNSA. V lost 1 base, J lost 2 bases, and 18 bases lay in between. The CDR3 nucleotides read TGTGCCAGCAGCTTAGTGGGTAGTCTGGGGGCTGCCTACAATGAGCAGTTCTTC. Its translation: CASSLVGSLGAAYNEQFF. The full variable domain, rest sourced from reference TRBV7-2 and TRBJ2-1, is GAGVSQSPSNKVTEKGKDVELRCDPISGHTALYWYRQSLGQGLEFLIYFQGNSAPDKSGLPSDRFSAERTGGSVSTLTIQRTQQEDSAVYLCASSLVGSLGAAYNEQFFGPGTRLTVL.

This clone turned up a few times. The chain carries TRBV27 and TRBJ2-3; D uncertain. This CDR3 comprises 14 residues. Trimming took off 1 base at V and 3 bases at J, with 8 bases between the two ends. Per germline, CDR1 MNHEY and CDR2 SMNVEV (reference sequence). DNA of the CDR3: TGTGCCAGCAGTTTATTCGGTACGACAGATACGCAGTATTTT. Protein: CASSLFGTTDTQYF.

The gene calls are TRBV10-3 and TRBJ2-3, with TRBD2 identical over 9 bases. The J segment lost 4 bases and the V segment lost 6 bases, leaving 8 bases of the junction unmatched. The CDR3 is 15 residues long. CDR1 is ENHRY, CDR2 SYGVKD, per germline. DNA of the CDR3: TGTGCCATCAGGACGGCGGGAGGGGAGGCAGATACGCAGTATTTT. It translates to CAIRTAGGEADTQYF.

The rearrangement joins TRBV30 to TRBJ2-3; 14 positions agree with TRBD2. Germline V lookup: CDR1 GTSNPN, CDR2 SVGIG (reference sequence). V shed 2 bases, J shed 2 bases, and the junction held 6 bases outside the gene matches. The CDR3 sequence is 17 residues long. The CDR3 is CAWSPWTSGRTTDTQYF. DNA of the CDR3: TGTGCCTGGAGTCCGTGGACTAGCGGGAGGACCACAGATACGCAGTATTTT. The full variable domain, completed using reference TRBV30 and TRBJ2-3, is SQTIHQWPATLVQPVGSPLSLECTVEGTSNPNLYWYRQAAGRGLQLLFYSVGIGQISSEVPQNLSASRPQDRQFILSSKKLLLSDSGFYLCAWSPWTSGRTTDTQYFGPGTRLTVL.

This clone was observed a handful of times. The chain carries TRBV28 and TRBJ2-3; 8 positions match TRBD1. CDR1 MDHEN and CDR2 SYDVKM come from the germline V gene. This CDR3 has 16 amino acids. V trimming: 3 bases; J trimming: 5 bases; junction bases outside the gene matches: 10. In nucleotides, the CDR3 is TGTGCCAGCAGTTTCCCACGGACAGGGAAACAAGATACGCAGTATTTT. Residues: CASSFPRTGKQDTQYF.

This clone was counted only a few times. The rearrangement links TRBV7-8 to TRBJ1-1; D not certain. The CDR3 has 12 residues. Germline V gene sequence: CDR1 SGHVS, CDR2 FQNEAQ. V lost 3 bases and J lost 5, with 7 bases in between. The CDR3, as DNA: TGTGCCAGCAGCTTCCCCCAAACTGAAGCTTTCTTT. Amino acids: CASSFPQTEAFF.

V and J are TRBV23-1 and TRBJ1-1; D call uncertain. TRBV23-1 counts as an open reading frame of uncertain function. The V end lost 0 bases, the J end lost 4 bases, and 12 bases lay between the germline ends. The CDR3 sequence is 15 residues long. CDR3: CASSQSPVRGTEAFF. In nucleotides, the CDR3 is TGCGCCAGCAGTCAATCGCCGGTGCGGGGCACTGAAGCTTTCTTT.

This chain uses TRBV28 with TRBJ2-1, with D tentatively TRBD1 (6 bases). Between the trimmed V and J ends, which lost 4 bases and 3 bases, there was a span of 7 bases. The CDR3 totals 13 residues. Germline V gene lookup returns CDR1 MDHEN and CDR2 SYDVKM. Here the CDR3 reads CASSSDSYNEQFF. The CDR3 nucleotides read TGTGCCAGCAGTTCGGACAGCTACAATGAGCAGTTCTTC.

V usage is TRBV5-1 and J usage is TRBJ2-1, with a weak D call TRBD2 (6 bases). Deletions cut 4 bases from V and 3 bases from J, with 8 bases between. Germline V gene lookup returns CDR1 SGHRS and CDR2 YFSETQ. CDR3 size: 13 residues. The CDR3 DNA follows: TGCGCCAGCAGCCGGGGGATCTACAATGAGCAGTTCTTC. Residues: CASSRGIYNEQFF.

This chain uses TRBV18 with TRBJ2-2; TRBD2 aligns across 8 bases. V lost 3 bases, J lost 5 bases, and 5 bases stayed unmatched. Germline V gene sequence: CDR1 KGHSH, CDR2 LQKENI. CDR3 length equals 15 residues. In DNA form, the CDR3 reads TGTGCCAGCTCACCGCGGGCTAGCGGGACCGGGGAGCTGTTTTTT. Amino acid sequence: CASSPRASGTGELFF.

CDR3 residues: CASSLAAGDRFF. The CDR3 DNA follows: TGTGCCAGCAGCTTAGCAGCGGGAGATCGGTTCTTC. The chain combines TRBV7-2 with TRBJ2-1; 8 nucleotides align to TRBD2. V shed 0 bases and J 15 bases; nucleotides not matched to a gene: 4. There are 12 residues in the CDR3. The V gene's germline CDR1 is SGHTA and CDR2 FQGNSA.

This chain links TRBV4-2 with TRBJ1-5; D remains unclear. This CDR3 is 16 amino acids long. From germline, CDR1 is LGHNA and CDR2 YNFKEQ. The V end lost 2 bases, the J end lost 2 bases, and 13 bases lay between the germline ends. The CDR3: CASSQRTPRGNQPQHF. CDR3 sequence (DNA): TGTGCCAGCAGCCAAAGGACCCCGAGGGGCAATCAGCCCCAGCATTTT.

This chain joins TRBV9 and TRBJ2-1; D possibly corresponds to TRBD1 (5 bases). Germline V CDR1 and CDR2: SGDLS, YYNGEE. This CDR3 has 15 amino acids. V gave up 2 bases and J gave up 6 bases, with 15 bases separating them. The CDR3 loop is CASSVGGARLNEQFF. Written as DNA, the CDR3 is TGTGCCAGCAGCGTGGGTGGGGCTAGACTCAATGAGCAGTTCTTC.

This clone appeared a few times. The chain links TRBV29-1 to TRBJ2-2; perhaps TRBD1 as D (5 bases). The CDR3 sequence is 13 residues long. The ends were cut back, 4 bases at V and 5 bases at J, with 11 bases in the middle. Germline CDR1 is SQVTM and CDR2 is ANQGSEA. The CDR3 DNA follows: TGCAGCGTTGTCCAGGGCAGTACCGGGGAGCTGTTTTTT. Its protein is CSVVQGSTGELFF.

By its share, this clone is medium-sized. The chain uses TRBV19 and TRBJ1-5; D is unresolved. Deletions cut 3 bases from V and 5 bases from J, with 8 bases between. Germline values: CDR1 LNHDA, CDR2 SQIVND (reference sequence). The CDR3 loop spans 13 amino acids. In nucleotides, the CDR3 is TGTGCCAGTAGTATCGGGAGGGATCAGCCCCAGCATTTT. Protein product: CASSIGRDQPQHF.

The CDR3 loop reads CASSLQGLESPLHF. CDR3 DNA: TGTGCCAGCAGTTTACAGGGGCTCGAGTCACCCCTCCACTTT. The chain recombines TRBV7-2 with TRBJ1-6; 7 nucleotides match TRBD1. Germline V CDR1 and CDR2: SGHTA, FQGNSA. The V segment lost 6 bases and the J segment 10 bases; nucleotides outside the gene matches: 9. The CDR3 runs 14 residues. The variable domain in full, completed from reference TRBV7-2 and TRBJ1-6, reads GAGVSQSPSNKVTEKGKDVELRCDPISGHTALYWYRQSLGQGLEFLIYFQGNSAPDKSGLPSDRFSAERTGGSVSTLTIQRTQQEDSAVYLCASSLQGLESPLHFGNGTRLTVT.

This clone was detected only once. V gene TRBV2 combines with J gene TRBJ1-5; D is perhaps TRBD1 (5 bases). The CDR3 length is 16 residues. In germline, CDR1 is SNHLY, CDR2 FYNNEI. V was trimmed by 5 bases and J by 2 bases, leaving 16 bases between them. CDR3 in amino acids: CASSLPGRRGNQPQHF. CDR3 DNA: TGTGCCAGCAGTCTCCCAGGGAGGCGCGGCAATCAGCCCCAGCATTTT.

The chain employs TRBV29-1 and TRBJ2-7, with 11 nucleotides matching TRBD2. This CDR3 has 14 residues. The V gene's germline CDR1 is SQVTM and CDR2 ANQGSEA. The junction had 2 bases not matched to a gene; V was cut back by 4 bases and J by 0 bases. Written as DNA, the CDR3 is TGCAGCGTTGCTGGGACTAGCGGCTCCTACGAGCAGTACTTC. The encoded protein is CSVAGTSGSYEQYF.

DNA for the CDR3: TGCGCCAGCAGCCCCATTTCGACAGGACCCTACACTGAAGCTTTCTTT. This encodes CASSPISTGPYTEAFF. The chain employs TRBV4-3 and TRBJ1-1, with D tentatively TRBD1 (6 bases). Germline CDR1 LGHNA, CDR2 YSLEER. V lost 4 bases to trimming and J lost 3 bases, with 18 bases between them. The CDR3 runs 16 residues.

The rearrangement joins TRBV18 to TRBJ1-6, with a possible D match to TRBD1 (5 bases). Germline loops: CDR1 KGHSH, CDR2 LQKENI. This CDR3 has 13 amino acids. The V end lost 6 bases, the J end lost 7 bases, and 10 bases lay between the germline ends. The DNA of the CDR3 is TGTGCCAGCTCCCCTAGACAGAATTCACCCCTCCACTTT. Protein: CASSPRQNSPLHF. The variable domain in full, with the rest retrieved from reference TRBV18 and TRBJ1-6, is NAGVMQNPRHLVRRRGQEARLRCSPMKGHSHVYWYRQLPEEGLKFMVYLQKENIIDESGMPKERFSAEFPKEGPSILRIQQVVRGDSAAYFCASSPRQNSPLHFGNGTRLTVT.

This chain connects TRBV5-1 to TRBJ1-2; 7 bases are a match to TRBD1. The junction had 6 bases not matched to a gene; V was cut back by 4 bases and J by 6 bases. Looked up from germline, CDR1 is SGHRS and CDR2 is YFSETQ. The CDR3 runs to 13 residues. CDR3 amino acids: CASSALTGDGYTF. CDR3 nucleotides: TGCGCCAGCAGCGCCTTAACAGGGGATGGCTACACCTTC.

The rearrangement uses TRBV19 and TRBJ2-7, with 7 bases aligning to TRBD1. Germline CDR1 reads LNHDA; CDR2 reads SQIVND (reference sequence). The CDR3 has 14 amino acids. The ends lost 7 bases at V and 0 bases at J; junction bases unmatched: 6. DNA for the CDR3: TGTGCCAGTAAGGCGACAGGGAGCTCCTACGAGCAGTACTTC. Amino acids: CASKATGSSYEQYF.

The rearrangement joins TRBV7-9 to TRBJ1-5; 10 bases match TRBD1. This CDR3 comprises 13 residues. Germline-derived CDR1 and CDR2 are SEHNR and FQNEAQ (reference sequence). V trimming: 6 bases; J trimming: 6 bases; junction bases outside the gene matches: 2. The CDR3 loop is CASSRDRGQPQHF. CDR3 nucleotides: TGTGCCAGCAGTCGGGACAGGGGTCAGCCCCAGCATTTT.

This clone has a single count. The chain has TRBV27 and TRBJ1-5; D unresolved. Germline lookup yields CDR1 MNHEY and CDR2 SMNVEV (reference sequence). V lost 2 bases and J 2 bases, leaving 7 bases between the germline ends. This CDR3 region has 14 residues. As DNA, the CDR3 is TGTGCCAGCAGTTTAGGGCTCGGCAATCAGCCCCAGCATTTT. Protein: CASSLGLGNQPQHF.

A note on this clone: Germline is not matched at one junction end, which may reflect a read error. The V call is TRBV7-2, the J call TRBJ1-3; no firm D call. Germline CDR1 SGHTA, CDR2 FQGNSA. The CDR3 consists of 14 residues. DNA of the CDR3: TGTGCCAGCAGTACCCTGGTGGGAGGAAACACCATATATTTC. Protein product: CASSTLVGGNTIYF.

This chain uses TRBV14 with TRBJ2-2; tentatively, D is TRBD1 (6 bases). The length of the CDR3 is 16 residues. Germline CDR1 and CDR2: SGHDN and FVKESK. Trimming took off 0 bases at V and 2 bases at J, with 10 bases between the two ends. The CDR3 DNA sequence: TGTGCCAGCAGCCAAGAAGGGGGAATTAACACCGGGGAGCTGTTTTTT. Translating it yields CASSQEGGINTGELFF.

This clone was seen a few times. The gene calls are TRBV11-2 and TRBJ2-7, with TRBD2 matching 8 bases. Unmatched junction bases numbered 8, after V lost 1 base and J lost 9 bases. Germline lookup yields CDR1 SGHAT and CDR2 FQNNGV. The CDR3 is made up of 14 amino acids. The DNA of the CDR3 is TGTGCCAGCAGCTTAGCCGGGACTAGTCGTGTGCAGTACTTC. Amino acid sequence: CASSLAGTSRVQYF. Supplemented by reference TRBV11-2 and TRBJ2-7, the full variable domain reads EAGVAQSPRYKIIEKRQSVAFWCNPISGHATLYWYQQILGQGPKLLIQFQNNGVVDDSQLPKDRFSAERLKGVDSTLKIQPAKLEDSAVYLCASSLAGTSRVQYFGPGTRLTVT.